This T cell receptor (beta chain) was found in a study of identifying expanded T cells in peripheral blood. Study findings and constraints: Roughly two-week clone count variance significantly increased as total template count grew. About 1.3 clones differed between technical replicates, versus about 16 and 19 over time.

This clone was seen just once. The antigen is not known. Healthy donors had no documented immune events, such as infections, while sampled. The protocol was immunoSEQ multiplex PCR, while the TCRdb copy is restricted to in-frame clones and leaves out a portion. In the table there are 120,000 or so clones, about four fifths of which are singletons. The CDR3 runs to 14 residues. The V end was cut by 6 bases, the J end by 15 bases, with 24 bases between. Germline CDR1 SGHTS, CDR2 YDEGEE. The sample consisted of blood. The rearrangement links TRBV5-8 to TRBJ1-4, with D uncertain. The sequence derives from a person aged 18-70 years in good health. Here the CDR3 reads CASTGPDGRRKMFF. The CDR3 bases are TGTGCCAGCACTGGCCCCGACGGCCGGCGGAAAATGTTTTTT. Using reference TRBV5-8 and TRBJ1-4 for the parts outside the CDR3, the full variable domain is EAGVTQSPTHLIKTRGQQATLRCSPISGHTSVYWYQQALGLGLQFLLWYDEGEERNRGNFPPRFSGRQFPNYSSELNVNALELEDSALYLCASTGPDGRRKMFFGSGTQLSVL.